The next 21 T cell receptor beta chains were all read from a single sample in a study of blood T cell repertoires in COVID-19. Sequencing was performed with immunoSEQ multiplex PCR; in TCRdb, only in-frame clones are kept and a portion is missing. The sample lists about 23,000 clones, under 95% occurring once. Sequencing was done on a sample of peripheral blood. These receptors all come from a woman aged 50 to 65 with active COVID-19.

The rearrangement joins TRBV6-6 to TRBJ1-2; 8 bases align to TRBD1. The CDR3 has 13 residues. Germline-derived CDR1 and CDR2 are MNHNY and SVGAGI (reference sequence). Trimming cost V 6 bases and J 3 bases; bases outside gene matches: 3. CDR3 in amino acids: CASSPGQDYGYTF. Here the CDR3 DNA reads TGTGCCAGCAGCCCGGGACAGGACTATGGCTACACCTTC.

In this sample, this clone turned up once. The chain combines TRBV9 with TRBJ1-6; maybe TRBD1 (6 bases). The V gene lost 7 bases and the J gene lost 6 bases, with 17 bases spanning the gap. Germline CDR1 reads SGDLS; CDR2 reads YYNGEE. This CDR3 region has 15 residues. The CDR3 loop reads CASGGQPYPNSPLHF. CDR3 DNA: TGTGCCAGCGGCGGACAGCCGTATCCTAATTCACCCCTCCACTTT. Looking up the rest from reference TRBV9 and TRBJ1-6 gives the full variable domain: DSGVTQTPKHLITATGQRVTLRCSPRSGDLSVYWYQQSLDQGLQFLIQYYNGEERAKGNILERFSAQQFPDLHSELNLSSLELGDSALYFCASGGQPYPNSPLHFGNGTRLTVT.

The rearrangement links TRBV7-9 to TRBJ1-6; D uncertain. V was trimmed by 0 bases and J by 9 bases, leaving 15 bases between them. Germline CDR1 and CDR2: SEHNR and FQNEAQ (reference sequence). This CDR3 contains 16 residues. CDR3 sequence: CASSLAEGAGGSPLHF. The CDR3 DNA sequence: TGTGCCAGCAGCTTAGCGGAGGGAGCCGGTGGTTCACCCCTCCACTTT.

This rearrangement joins TRBV28 to TRBJ1-5, with D possibly being TRBD1 (6 bases). From germline, CDR1 is MDHEN and CDR2 SYDVKM. The V and J ends lost 5 bases and 7 bases respectively, with 18 bases between them. The CDR3 has 15 residues. The CDR3 reads CASSPPGTTSQPQHF. In DNA, the CDR3 is TGTGCCAGCAGTCCACCGGGGACAACTTCCCAGCCCCAGCATTTT.

The DNA for the CDR3 is TGTGCCAGCTCGCGACAGGGGGGTATTTCACCCCTCCACTTT. Protein: CASSRQGGISPLHF. The chain is built from TRBV18 and TRBJ1-6; 9 nucleotides agree with TRBD1. Germline values: CDR1 KGHSH, CDR2 LQKENI. The V and J ends lost 6 bases and 9 bases, in that order; junction bases with no gene match: 6. The CDR3 is made up of 14 amino acids.

V usage is TRBV28 and J usage is TRBJ1-2, with unresolved D. V was trimmed by 4 bases and J by 5 bases, leaving 17 bases between them. CDR1 and CDR2 (germline): MDHEN, SYDVKM. This CDR3 has 15 amino acids. This CDR3 is CASSSGEGYRYGYTF. The CDR3, as DNA: TGTGCCAGCAGTTCCGGAGAGGGATATAGGTATGGCTACACCTTC.

This chain joins TRBV28 and TRBJ1-2, with 9 bases fitting TRBD1. V dropped 5 bases and J dropped 5; count of bases not matched to a gene: 3. Germline-derived CDR1 and CDR2 are MDHEN and SYDVKM. The CDR3 runs to 13 residues. The CDR3 DNA reads as TGTGCCAGCAGTCCCGGACAGGGGTATGGCTACACCTTC. Translating gives CASSPGQGYGYTF.

The chain uses TRBV6-5 and TRBJ1-2; no clear D. Germline CDR1 MNHEY, CDR2 SVGAGI. V was shortened by 8 bases and J by 2 bases, with 18 bases between the two germline ends. The CDR3 has 15 residues. The CDR3 here is CASQGWGEGNYGYTF. CDR3 sequence (DNA): TGTGCCAGCCAAGGATGGGGAGAAGGCAACTATGGCTACACCTTC.

The count of this clone is one. The gene calls are TRBV19 and TRBJ2-7; tentative D call: TRBD1 (5 bases). Trimming cost V 3 bases and J 2 bases, with 11 bases left between them. The CDR3 is 14 amino acids. CDR1 LNHDA and CDR2 SQIVND come from the germline V gene (reference sequence). The CDR3 DNA reads as TGTGCCAGTAGTATCGATAAGGGGACCTACGAGCAGTACTTC. Translation gives CASSIDKGTYEQYF.

This chain uses TRBV19 with TRBJ2-1, with 12 bases lining up with TRBD2. Germline trimming cut 5 bases from V and 6 bases from J; bases unmatched to any gene: 8. The V gene's germline CDR1 is LNHDA and CDR2 SQIVND (reference sequence). The CDR3 is 16 residues long. CDR3 protein: CASSPPPSGRANEQFF. CDR3 coding DNA: TGTGCCAGTAGTCCCCCCCCTAGCGGGAGGGCCAATGAGCAGTTCTTC.

The V gene is TRBV28, the J gene TRBJ2-7; TRBD1 might be the D (5 bases). V was pared by 5 bases and J by 0 bases, with 23 bases between. Germline V gene data show CDR1 as MDHEN and CDR2 as SYDVKM. The CDR3 has 18 residues. CDR3 nucleotides: TGTGCCAGCAGTCCCCGATACCACAGGAATAGGAGCTCCTACGAGCAGTACGTC. This codes for CASSPRYHRNRSSYEQYV.

CDR3 nucleotides: TGCGCCAGCAGCTGGGCCGAGACAGGGATTAGCTCTGGGGCCAACGTCCTGACTTTC. Its translation: CASSWAETGISSGANVLTF. The chain has TRBV5-1 and TRBJ2-6, with TRBD1 matching over 7 bases. The CDR3 sequence is 19 residues long. The germline V gene has CDR1 SGHRS and CDR2 YFSETQ. Trimming removed 3 bases from V and 0 bases from J; junction bases left unmatched: 12.

This chain uses TRBV10-3 with TRBJ2-1; D uncertain. The CDR3 runs to 16 residues. CDR1 is ENHRY, CDR2 SYGVKD, per germline. V lost 0 bases to trimming and J lost 7 bases, with 16 bases between them. The CDR3 sequence is CAISESIWNSANEQFF. CDR3 nucleotides: TGTGCCATCAGTGAGTCGATTTGGAACAGTGCGAATGAGCAGTTCTTC.

The chain has TRBV27 and TRBJ1-4, with 7 nucleotides matching TRBD1. V shed 5 bases and J 2 bases; nucleotides not matched to a gene: 2. Germline lookup yields CDR1 MNHEY and CDR2 SMNVEV (reference sequence). This CDR3 has 14 amino acids. CDR3 sequence: CASSPQGTNEKLFF. DNA for the CDR3: TGTGCCAGCAGTCCACAGGGGACTAATGAAAAACTGTTTTTT. Supplemented by reference TRBV27 and TRBJ1-4, the full variable domain reads EAQVTQNPRYLITVTGKKLTVTCSQNMNHEYMSWYRQDPGLGLRQIYYSMNVEVTDKGDVPEGYKVSRKEKRNFPLILESPSPNQTSLYFCASSPQGTNEKLFFGSGTQLSVL.

The J gene is TRBJ2-3, the V gene TRBV9; the match to TRBD1 covers 7 bases. After removal of 0 bases from V and 4 bases from J, the junction contained 8 bases not matched to a gene. Germline V gene lookup returns CDR1 SGDLS and CDR2 YYNGEE. The CDR3 spans 16 residues. Here the CDR3 reads CASSVALRGRADTQYF. Here the CDR3 DNA reads TGTGCCAGCAGCGTAGCTCTAAGGGGGCGCGCAGATACGCAGTATTTT.

The V and J genes are TRBV4-1 and TRBJ2-2, with TRBD2 as a possible D gene (6 bases). Per the germline V gene, CDR1 is MGHRA and CDR2 is YSYEKL. V was pared by 1 base and J by 5 bases, with 8 bases between. This CDR3 has 14 amino acids. The CDR3 reads CASSQGGTTGELFF. The CDR3 DNA reads TGCGCCAGCAGCCAAGGCGGGACTACCGGGGAGCTGTTTTTT.

V and J are TRBV18 and TRBJ2-5; TRBD1 agrees at 7 bases. The CDR3 runs 15 residues. J gave up 0 bases and V 2 bases, and 3 bases lay outside the gene matches. Germline V CDR1 and CDR2: KGHSH, LQKENI. In DNA form, the CDR3 reads TGTGCCAGCTCACCAGTGACAGGGTACCAAGAGACCCAGTACTTC. Protein: CASSPVTGYQETQYF.

This chain uses TRBV4-1 with TRBJ1-4; the match to TRBD1 covers 9 bases. V lost 2 bases and J lost 7; bases outside the gene matches: 11. The CDR3 consists of 17 residues. Germline CDR1 and CDR2: MGHRA and YSYEKL. Written as DNA, the CDR3 is TGCGCCAGCAGCCAAACCGGGGAGGGACAGGGAGGTGAAAAACTGTTTTTT. It is translated as CASSQTGEGQGGEKLFF.

The chain has TRBV13 and TRBJ2-2; a possible D gene is TRBD1 (5 bases). V lost 9 bases and J lost 4, with 18 bases in between. The CDR3 extends over 15 amino acids. Germline CDR1 and CDR2: PRHDT and FYEKMQ (reference sequence). The CDR3 loop is CASMVGALGTGELFF. As DNA, the CDR3 is TGTGCCAGTATGGTAGGGGCCCTAGGCACCGGGGAGCTGTTTTTT.

This sequence joins TRBV6-1 and TRBJ2-2; TRBD2 aligns across 10 bases. V shed 2 bases, J shed 7 bases, and the junction held 4 bases outside the gene matches. Germline values: CDR1 MNHNS, CDR2 SASEGT. The CDR3 loop spans 15 amino acids. The CDR3 sequence is CASSELAGDLGELFF. DNA for the CDR3: TGTGCCAGCAGTGAACTAGCGGGGGACCTCGGGGAGCTGTTTTTT.

The chain joins TRBV6-5 to TRBJ2-5; D unclear. This CDR3 has 14 amino acids. The V gene's germline CDR1 is MNHEY and CDR2 SVGAGI. V lost 2 bases, J lost 5 bases, and 12 bases lay in between. The CDR3 is CASSYSITWETQYF. The CDR3 DNA sequence: TGTGCCAGCAGTTACAGCATTACGTGGGAGACCCAGTACTTC.